The present T cell receptor beta chain was sequenced within a study of T cell changes during pregnancy in multiple sclerosis. Trimming stripped 6 bases from V and 5 bases from J, with 16 bases between. This CDR3 comprises 14 residues. Germline-derived CDR1 and CDR2 are SEHNR and FQNEAQ (reference sequence). The repertoire was sequenced with immunoSEQ multiplex PCR; TCRdb's copy has only in-frame clones and lacks some. Of tens of thousands of clones in the sample, 91% were seen once. Specimen: CD4+ T cells from peripheral blood mononuclear cells, collected in the first trimester of pregnancy. This clonotype was obtained from a female donor with multiple sclerosis, enrolled in a pregnancy study. The V call is TRBV7-9, the J call TRBJ1-2; D ambiguous. Here the CDR3 DNA reads TGTGCCAGCAGTCTTACGGGGTCGGGGTATGGCTACACCTTC. Its translation: CASSLTGSGYGYTF.